This T cell receptor (beta chain) originates from a study of cytomegalovirus exposure and HLA in healthy donors (dated by TCRdb to the late 2010s). About the study as a whole: An earlier analysis of approximately 640 of the donors reported approximately 270 Gb of sequence data and some 100 million unique TCR beta sequences from about 200 million T cells. Approximately 300 gigabases of sequencing data and around 90 million unique TCR sequences made up an early release that covered roughly 670 HLA-typed donors. The genetic ancestry cluster associated with self-reported Caucasian donors included 65% to 90% of the approximately 410 genotyped donors. The study aimed to test whether cataloging public T cell receptors could reveal signatures of past pathogen exposure. The study profiled the T cell repertoires of under 850 subjects by immunosequencing and related them to cytomegalovirus serostatus. Along with the approximately 700-subject first cohort, a separate validation cohort of over a hundred different subjects was used. To predict cytomegalovirus infection status, the study combined high-throughput TCR immunosequencing, statistical association of individual TCRs with disease status, and machine learning. In a later analysis, previously published TCR beta repertoires from more than 500 donors were re-analyzed and high-resolution HLA genotyping was added so that TCR occurrence patterns could be studied. In the later analysis, no new phenotypic data were used to find candidate immune exposures; instead, reliance was placed on TCR beta sequences and their occurrence across donors. An earlier analysis of fewer than 750 of the donors used high-throughput TCR beta sequencing to judge whether each TCR beta V gene segment behaved as functional or pseudogenic. Donor age, sex, ethnicity and CMV serostatus were compiled alongside the repertoire data. In a later genetic analysis, genome-wide SNP genotypes for 398 of the 666 donors were used, and that subset was treated as a discovery cohort. Every repertoire in the discovery cohort had been generated on one and the same sequencing platform. Class I and class II HLA loci were covered by the typing at four-digit resolution. Typing coverage varied by locus: roughly 629-630 donors for A, B, C, DRB1 and DQB1; some 520 for DQA1; more than 600 for DPA1; roughly 450 for DPB1. Four to six DR-DQ haplotypes were handled as single units for association and clustering because linkage in the cohort was strong. On average, roughly 200,000 unique TCR beta nucleotide sequences were sequenced per donor among 398 genotyped donors of the cohort, with approximately 18% of those sequences being non-productive. The study at large found these results: The authors suggested that the approach could potentially be extended to other disease states and immunological phenotypes. A cluster of highly shared sequence variants was judged likely to represent a technical artifact of the sequencing pipeline. At a false discovery rate of 0.05, a later analysis linked around 15,000 TCR beta sequences to specific HLA alleles. Because the 87-base-pair reads could not distinguish some IMGT-functional V segments, including TRBV6-2 and TRBV6-3, those segments were excluded. Across donors, most TCR sequences were observed very rarely, whereas some public TCRs were present in many individuals. A later analysis reported that several top co-occurrence clusters appeared linked to parvovirus B19, influenza, CMV and Epstein-Barr virus. In a later analysis, the rate of TCR association differed among HLA loci, with DRB1 alleles having the most associated TCRs and HLA-C alleles having the fewest. Broadly in line with IMGT annotations, most TCR beta V segments showed up in productive rearrangements about 90% or about 30% of the time in an earlier analysis of several hundred of the donors. Linkage disequilibrium might explain the correlated functional status among segregating V segments, but an unknown experimental factor could not be ruled out. The study listed 164 TCR beta chains as associated with cytomegalovirus. About 17 rarely observed V segments, including chromosome 9 orphons, were excluded from the earlier analysis of about 500 of the donors because counts were too low. A later analysis found that HLA-associated TCR beta chains were more clonally expanded and had lower generation probabilities than equally common non-associated chains. The only immune exposure information available for the cohort was CMV serostatus. In a later analysis, most CMV-associated TCR beta chains were found to appear HLA-restricted, with HLA associations seemingly driven largely by CMV exposure. An association between a missense DCLRE1C variant and V-gene and J-gene trimming of TCR beta chains was found in a later genetic analysis and replicated in an independent cohort. Because HLA typing was missing for some donors at each locus, association tests included only the typed subset. In vitro tests confirmed that three of the cytomegalovirus-associated TCR beta chains recognize cytomegalovirus antigens. Compared with the roughly 600-donor mean, donors in an Asian-associated ancestry cluster had fewer N-insertions in productive TCRs, according to a later genetic analysis. Roughly uniform sequencing depth across donors was assumed in presence/absence analyses, although this assumption may not hold. When HLA alleles, especially DR and DQ, strongly co-occurred, TCR associations were difficult to assign to individual alleles. In this cohort, only TCR beta chains were sequenced, and detectable features were limited by the absence of alpha or paired-chain data. Cytomegalovirus status was reported to be diagnosed by the classifier with high specificity and sensitivity in both the original and validation cohorts. A further reported finding was that TCR beta sequences accurately predicted the HLA-A and HLA-B alleles for most subjects in the first cohort.

The library was prepared using the immunoSEQ multiplex PCR assay. For the multiplex PCR, a mixture combining 60 forward primers for TCR Vbeta segments and 13 reverse primers for TCR Jbeta segments was used. Amplification of the CDR3 region of rearranged TCR beta genes was performed with a multiplex PCR assay on genomic DNA. The Illumina HiSeq System was used to sequence the amplified TCR beta libraries as 87-base-pair reads. Concerning the study's data processing: A later analysis tallied tens of millions of unique TCR beta chains across the 550 to 850 repertoires, and approximately 9.9 million of those chains were shared by two or more donors. A nearest-neighbor algorithm error-corrected the raw reads and collapsed the reads into unique sequences, merging closely related sequences to remove PCR and sequencing errors. V, D and J gene segments were assigned by aligning CDR3 sequences to IMGT reference sequences. Each retained sequence needed at least a six-nucleotide match to both a V gene segment and a J gene segment. A rearrangement was called productive if the CDR3 had no stop codons and remained in frame with V and J, and every other rearrangement was called non-productive. Following IMGT convention, CDR3 was defined as the stretch from the second conserved V-encoded cysteine to the conserved J-encoded phenylalanine. In an earlier analysis of around 640 of the donors, sequences lacking an unambiguous match to a single V gene segment were excluded. In an earlier analysis of 450 to 700 of the donors, V segments were called functional above 56.7% productive rearrangements and were called segregating when the between-donor standard deviation exceeded 5%. A statistical classification framework was developed to diagnose cytomegalovirus status using the catalog of TCR beta chain sequences. V and J gene assignment, in a later analysis, came from comparing TCR nucleotide sequences with IMGT/GENE-DB human TR gene sequences. The TCRdist pipeline was used in a later analysis to assign CDR3 sequences and most-parsimonious VDJ recombination scenarios. A later analysis defined each TCR beta chain by its CDR3 amino acid sequence plus V-gene family, and excluded reads lacking a unique V-gene family. A later analysis removed several hundred highly shared, low-generation-probability nucleotide sequences to deal with suspected cross-contamination and a sequencing artifact. In a later analysis, a clonal expansion index was calculated for each public chain from normalized within-repertoire ranks of inferred template counts. In a later analysis, generation probabilities were computed using a VDJ recombination model fitted to out-of-frame rearrangements, and the results were checked against IGoR. In a later analysis, TCR-TCR, TCR-HLA and TCR-CMV co-occurrence was scored with hypergeometric tests, and a repertoire-size bias correction was applied to TCR pairs. False discovery rates were estimated in a later analysis by permuting HLA or CMV assignments 20 times. In a later analysis, co-occurring TCRs were grouped using DBSCAN, and TCRdist sequence similarity was added for clustering within HLA-allele-positive subsets. Co-occurrence clustering excluded repertoires with fewer than 30,000 or more than 120,000 public chains, plus five with anomalous nucleotide sharing. The clones in this table, taken by TCRdb from immuneACCESS, are in-frame only. Not every clone is retained; where verified, under half of the shortfall comes from an unresolved V gene, and the cause of the rest is unknown. V and J calls and clone size are copied from that table; D and trimming were computed from the DNA. The sample table contains approximately 200,000 clones; only one count was recorded for around 80% of them. Jointly, the top ten make up 15% to 17% of the sample.

The CDR3, from cysteine to phenylalanine, totals 13 residues. The kept DNA is CDR3 alone, 39 bases in frame from the first base. Taken from the germline V gene (reference sequence), the CDR1 and CDR2 loops are MNHEY and SMNVEV. Between the V and J ends, shortened by 2 bases and 8 bases respectively, the junction contains 12 bases. The cohort consisted of 650 to 850 healthy bone marrow donors. At the time of sampling, all cohort members were nominally healthy, though unrecorded immune exposures were likely present. The donor tested CMV seronegative and was one of the 352 seronegative cohort members. Each donor provided a peripheral blood sample, and peripheral blood mononuclear cells were used for TCR beta sequencing. The Qiagen DNeasy Blood Extraction Kit was used to extract genomic DNA from the blood cell samples. With respect to this clone: Its binding antigen is unknown. Base qualities were left out, and no much larger clone turns up one base away.

This receptor was identified in a man in his forties in good health and CMV-seronegative. The specimen was PBMCs. Recombination connected TRBV27 to TRBJ1-2; the D gene is perhaps TRBD1, from 5 matching bases. CDR3 region: CASSLGGRGGYTF. The DNA sequence reads TGTGCCAGCAGTTTAGGCGGTAGGGGAGGCTACACCTTC.